These 15 T cell receptor beta chains originate from one sample sequenced in a study of blood T cell repertoires in COVID-19. Sequencing used immunoSEQ multiplex PCR; TCRdb keeps in-frame clones, though not all of them. There are around 160,000 clones in the sample; 80% to 85% occur only once, and under 15% lies in the top ten. What was sequenced was PBMCs or T cells enriched from blood (not recorded which). The receptors were sampled from a woman between 55 and 75 years old who had recovered from COVID-19.

The chain is built from TRBV10-3 and TRBJ2-7; 7 bases align to TRBD1. Germline values: CDR1 ENHRY, CDR2 SYGVKD. The ends lost 5 bases at V and 3 bases at J; junction bases unmatched: 4. The CDR3 is 13 residues long. DNA of the CDR3: TGTGCCATCAGTCTAGACAGGGACTACGAGCAGTACTTC. It encodes CAISLDRDYEQYF.

The sample holds one count of this clone. The chain uses TRBV3-1 (or the pseudogene TRBV3-2) and TRBJ1-1; 8 bases line up with TRBD1. In germline, CDR1 is LGHDT, CDR2 YNNKEL (reference sequence). This CDR3 contains 13 residues. After removal of 6 bases from V and 4 bases from J, the junction contained 4 bases not matched to a gene. CDR3 nucleotides: TGTGCCAGCAGTCCAGGGGGCGGCACTGAAGCTTTCTTT. This encodes CASSPGGGTEAFF.

This clone has a single count. The gene calls are TRBV5-1 and TRBJ2-2; tentative D call: TRBD1 (5 bases). This CDR3 has 13 residues. Germline CDR1 is SGHRS and CDR2 is YFSETQ. Deletions cut 7 bases from V and 6 bases from J, with 13 bases between. The CDR3 sequence: CASRREGAGELFF. CDR3 DNA: TGCGCCAGCCGAAGGGAAGGGGCCGGGGAGCTGTTTTTT. The whole variable domain, remainder taken from reference TRBV5-1 and TRBJ2-2, is KAGVTQTPRYLIKTRGQQVTLSCSPISGHRSVSWYQQTPGQGLQFLFEYFSETQRNKGNFPGRFSGRQFSNSRSEMNVSTLELGDSALYLCASRREGAGELFFGEGSRLTVL.

The genes are TRBV5-4 and TRBJ2-3; possibly TRBD2 for D (6 bases). The CDR3 runs to 15 residues. Germline V CDR1 and CDR2: SGHNT, YYREEE (reference sequence). V was trimmed by 0 bases and J by 6 bases, leaving 14 bases between them. The DNA of the CDR3 is TGTGCCAGCAGCTTGGGGCGCGGGGAAACGGATACGCAGTATTTT. Residues: CASSLGRGETDTQYF.

This clone was seen only a few times. The chain recombines TRBV24-1 with TRBJ1-2; TRBD1 might be the D (6 bases). The V gene's germline CDR1 is KGHDR and CDR2 SFDVKD. Trimming took off 2 bases at V and 5 bases at J, with 20 bases between the two ends. This CDR3 has 17 amino acids. CDR3 protein: CATSDSSLHRDIYGYTF. In DNA form, the CDR3 reads TGTGCCACCAGTGATTCCTCCCTCCATCGGGACATATATGGCTACACCTTC.

The J gene is TRBJ2-1, the V gene TRBV7-2; 7 bases fit TRBD2. This CDR3 has 15 residues. With 1 base clipped from V and 8 bases from J, the junction kept 8 bases outside the gene matches. CDR1 and CDR2 from the germline V gene are SGHTA and FQGNSA. CDR3 nucleotides: TGTGCCAGCAGCTTAGTCGGGTCTAGCGGCCATGAGCAGTTCTTC. Its translation: CASSLVGSSGHEQFF.

The V and J genes are TRBV9 and TRBJ2-1; 9 positions match TRBD2. V was pared by 6 bases and J by 4 bases, with 11 bases of the junction left unmatched. CDR1 and CDR2 (germline): SGDLS, YYNGEE. The CDR3 is made up of 16 amino acids. The CDR3 sequence is CASNQQAGGVYNEQFF. CDR3 nucleotide sequence: TGTGCCAGCAACCAGCAGGCGGGAGGGGTTTACAATGAGCAGTTCTTC.

The chain links TRBV19 to TRBJ1-2; D gene ambiguous. The CDR3 totals 15 residues. The germline CDR1 and CDR2 sequences are LNHDA and SQIVND (reference sequence). Trimming pared 7 bases from V and 0 bases from J, leaving 15 bases between. Here the CDR3 DNA reads TGTGCCAGTACTGGATGGGGAGAAGCTAACTATGGCTACACCTTC. Amino acid sequence: CASTGWGEANYGYTF.

This chain links TRBV3-1 (or the pseudogene TRBV3-2) with TRBJ2-7; TRBD1 aligns across 8 bases. The CDR3 loop spans 14 amino acids. V shed 5 bases and J 0 bases; nucleotides not matched to a gene: 3. In germline, CDR1 is LGHDT, CDR2 YNNKEL (reference sequence). The CDR3 sequence is CASSSGTGSYEQYF. CDR3 nucleotide sequence: TGTGCCAGCAGCTCCGGGACAGGCTCCTACGAGCAGTACTTC.

In this sample, this clone turned up a few times. This chain connects TRBV10-1 to TRBJ2-2; 7 bases are a match to TRBD2. The CDR3 extends over 14 amino acids. V shed 6 bases and J 4 bases; nucleotides not matched to a gene: 5. Germline V gene sequence: CDR1 WNHNN, CDR2 SYGVQD (reference sequence). CDR3: CASRSGVATGELFF. CDR3 DNA sequence: TGCGCCAGCAGGAGCGGGGTGGCCACCGGGGAGCTGTTTTTT.

This clone was recorded only once. This chain connects TRBV29-1 to TRBJ2-3, with D perhaps TRBD2 (5 bases). Germline CDR1 is SQVTM and CDR2 is ANQGSEA. Trimming stripped 0 bases from V and 4 bases from J, with 5 bases between. CDR3 length equals 12 residues. CDR3 in DNA: TGCAGCGTTGAAGAGAGGGCAGATACGCAGTATTTT. This sequence encodes CSVEERADTQYF.

The CDR3 reads CASSLEGGGLAGLDTQYF. CDR3 nucleotide sequence: TGCGCCAGCAGCTTGGAAGGTGGGGGACTAGCGGGCTTAGATACGCAGTATTTT. V gene TRBV5-1 combines with J gene TRBJ2-3; 12 positions agree with TRBD2. Germline V CDR1 and CDR2: SGHRS, YFSETQ. The V and J ends lost 0 bases and 5 bases, in that order; junction bases with no gene match: 10. The CDR3 contains 18 residues.

The chain carries TRBV7-2 and TRBJ1-2, with unresolved D. Trimming cost V 4 bases and J 6 bases, with 18 bases left between them. The CDR3 spans 15 residues. CDR1 and CDR2 from the germline V gene are SGHTA and FQGNSA. CDR3 sequence: CASSSGQTGLDGYTF. CDR3 nucleotide sequence: TGTGCCAGCAGCTCTGGCCAGACTGGCTTAGATGGCTACACCTTC.

The chain is built from TRBV9 and TRBJ2-6; D may be TRBD2 (6 bases). Germline values: CDR1 SGDLS, CDR2 YYNGEE. V was trimmed by 3 bases and J by 0 bases, leaving 16 bases between them. This CDR3 region has 18 residues. The CDR3 here is CASSGPLALLSGANVLTF. The DNA of the CDR3 is TGTGCCAGCAGCGGGCCTCTAGCGCTTCTCTCTGGGGCCAACGTCCTGACTTTC.

This rearrangement joins TRBV5-1 to TRBJ1-1, with 7 bases lining up with TRBD1. CDR1 is SGHRS and CDR2 is YFSETQ in the germline V gene. The CDR3 extends over 15 amino acids. The trim removed 4 bases at V and 4 bases at J, leaving 10 bases unmatched. The CDR3 nucleotides read TGCGCCAGCAGCGGCGGGACAGCTGCGGGCACTGAAGCTTTCTTT. It is translated as CASSGGTAAGTEAFF.